This TCR beta chain derives from a study of shared clonotypes between healthy human individuals. On the study more broadly: In total, the donors were two women and three men aged 18 to 49.

Overall study findings and caveats: What limited the represented genetic and exposure-history diversity was the small number of donors.

As to this clone: Its antigen remains unidentified.

Deep-level settings were used for running the assay. Only in-frame clones appear in the TCRdb table, and some are missing; sequencing was by immunoSEQ multiplex PCR. In the table there are 500,000 to 650,000 clones, just over 75% of which are singletons. The donors were all Caucasian adults (living in Nashville, Tennessee). V was cut by 4 bases and J by 5 bases, with 13 bases left in between. The CDR3 is 14 residues long. The germline V gene has CDR1 SGHKS and CDR2 YYEKEE (reference sequence). Sequenced sample: PBMCs. The chain joins TRBV5-5 to TRBJ2-4, with D hard to call. This receptor was obtained from a middle-aged woman in good health. Some clones in this sample may be carry-over from other donors' samples. CDR3 sequence reads: CASSRSDRQNIQYF. CDR3 coding DNA: TGTGCCAGCAGCCGATCCGACCGGCAAAACATTCAGTACTTC. The complete variable domain, with remaining parts taken from reference TRBV5-5 and TRBJ2-4, reads DAGVTQSPTHLIKTRGQQVTLRCSPISGHKSVSWYQQVLGQGPQFIFQYYEKEERGRGNFPDRFSARQFPNYSSELNVNALLLGDSALYLCASSRSDRQNIQYFGAGTRLSVL.